This T cell receptor (beta chain) emerged from a study of blood T cell repertoires in COVID-19. Study at large: PBMCs, B-cell-depleted T cells, or T cells were the source of the cDNA or gDNA that made up the material.

In the study's own analysis: Counts of nucleated cells, estimated from reference gene primer amplification, were obtained. Libraries were prepared by immunoSEQ multiplex PCR; TCRdb keeps only in-frame clonotypes and omits some of them. The V and J calls and clone size are taken from that table; D and trimming were inferred from the DNA. The data show fewer than 200,000 clones, about three quarters seen once. Germline CDR1 is SGHTA and CDR2 is FQGNSA. V was clipped by 0 bases and J by 12 bases; unmatched bases: 7. The CDR3 is 14 residues long. This clonotype was obtained from a woman aged 45-65 years with active or convalescent COVID-19. Sequencing input: peripheral blood. This sequence joins TRBV7-2 and TRBJ2-3; 9 nucleotides line up with TRBD2. Written as DNA, the CDR3 is TGTGCCAGCAGCTTAGCGCTGACTAGCGGTGTCCAGTATTTT. It codes for CASSLALTSGVQYF.